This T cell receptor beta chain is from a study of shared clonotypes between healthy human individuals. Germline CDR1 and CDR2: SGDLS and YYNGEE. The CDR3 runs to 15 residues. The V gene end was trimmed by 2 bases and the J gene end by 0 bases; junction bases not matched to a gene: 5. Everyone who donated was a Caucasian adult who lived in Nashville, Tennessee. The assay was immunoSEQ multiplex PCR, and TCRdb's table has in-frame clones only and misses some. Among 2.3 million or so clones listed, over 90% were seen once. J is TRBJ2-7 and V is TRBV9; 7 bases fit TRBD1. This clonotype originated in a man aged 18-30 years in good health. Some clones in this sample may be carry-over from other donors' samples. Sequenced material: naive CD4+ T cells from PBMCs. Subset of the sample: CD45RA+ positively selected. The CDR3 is CASSVTGTASYEQYF. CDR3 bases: TGTGCCAGCAGCGTTACCGGGACAGCCTCCTACGAGCAGTACTTC.